The 8 T cell receptor beta chains listed next were all sequenced from one sample in a study of blood T cell repertoires in COVID-19. Method: immunoSEQ multiplex PCR; TCRdb's copy keeps in-frame clones and lacks some. The table lists 160,000 or so clones, 85% to 90% of them singletons. Sequencing was carried out using peripheral blood. The receptors were sampled from a woman aged 40 to 49 with acute or convalescent COVID-19.

This chain links TRBV19 with TRBJ2-2; possibly TRBD2 for D (5 bases). Trimming took 5 bases from V and 7 from J, leaving 17 bases between them. Looked up from germline, CDR1 is LNHDA and CDR2 is SQIVND (reference sequence). The CDR3 loop spans 15 amino acids. CDR3 in amino acids: CASSSPREVIGELFF. The CDR3 bases are TGTGCCAGTAGTTCTCCTCGGGAAGTAATCGGGGAGCTGTTTTTT. Based on the CDR3 plus reference TRBV19 and TRBJ2-2, the full variable domain is DGGITQSPKYLFRKEGQNVTLSCEQNLNHDAMYWYRQDPGQGLRLIYYSQIVNDFQKGDIAEGYSVSREKKESFPLTVTSAQKNPTAFYLCASSSPREVIGELFFGEGSRLTVL.

V usage is TRBV6-5 and J usage is TRBJ2-3; 7 nucleotides align to TRBD1. The CDR3 has 13 amino acids. The V and J ends lost 7 bases and 2 bases, in that order; junction bases with no gene match: 3. Germline CDR1 reads MNHEY; CDR2 reads SVGAGI. This chain's CDR3 is CASKQGNTDTQYF. The DNA for the CDR3 is TGTGCCAGCAAACAGGGGAACACAGATACGCAGTATTTT.

This clone was detected only once. The chain is built from TRBV15 and TRBJ2-3; TRBD1 agrees at 8 bases. CDR1 and CDR2 from the germline V gene are LNHNV and YYDKDF (reference sequence). Trimming at V came to 5 bases and at J to 9 bases, leaving 7 bases not matched to a gene. The CDR3 length is 13 residues. The DNA for the CDR3 is TGTGCCACCAGCCCCCGCGGACAGGGCACGCAGTATTTT. Protein: CATSPRGQGTQYF.

This clone was seen only once. This rearrangement joins TRBV27 to TRBJ2-7, with no clear D. CDR1 is MNHEY and CDR2 is SMNVEV in the germline V gene (reference sequence). The CDR3 extends over 13 amino acids. Between the trimmed V and J ends, which lost 5 bases and 5 bases, there was a span of 13 bases. The CDR3 sequence is CASSVTEENEQYF. The CDR3 coding sequence is TGTGCCAGCAGTGTAACAGAAGAGAACGAGCAGTACTTC.

The gene calls are TRBV19 and TRBJ1-5; D is perhaps TRBD1 (6 bases). Per the germline V gene, CDR1 is LNHDA and CDR2 is SQIVND (reference sequence). Trimming left V 7 bases short and J 3 bases short, with 19 bases between. The length of the CDR3 is 16 residues. This CDR3 is CASTYSSQGANQPQHF. The CDR3, as DNA: TGTGCCAGTACCTATAGTTCACAGGGTGCCAATCAGCCCCAGCATTTT.

The chain joins TRBV15 to TRBJ2-5; 8 nucleotides line up with TRBD2. The CDR3 has 18 residues. The J segment lost 7 bases and the V segment lost 0 bases, leaving 16 bases of the junction unmatched. CDR1 and CDR2 from the germline V gene are LNHNV and YYDKDF (reference sequence). CDR3 DNA: TGTGCCACCAGCAGAGAAAGGCAGCGGGGGATACAGGCGGGGACCCAGTACTTC. Residues: CATSRERQRGIQAGTQYF.

The V gene is TRBV6-5, the J gene TRBJ2-2; a weak D match, TRBD2 (6 bases). The CDR3 extends over 14 amino acids. Trimming took off 10 bases at V and 4 bases at J, with 16 bases between the two ends. Germline CDR1 and CDR2: MNHEY and SVGAGI. Here the CDR3 DNA reads TGTGCCATTGGGACTCCTTCTGGCACCGGGGAGCTGTTTTTT. This sequence encodes CAIGTPSGTGELFF.

J is TRBJ1-2 and V is TRBV5-1; D remains ambiguous. CDR1 and CDR2 from the germline V gene are SGHRS and YFSETQ. V lost 2 bases, J lost 6 bases, and 11 bases lay in between. This CDR3 has 13 residues. Here the CDR3 reads CASSLGRADGYTF. The DNA for the CDR3 is TGCGCCAGCAGCTTAGGGAGGGCGGATGGCTACACCTTC.